This entry lists 12 T cell receptor beta chains sequenced from one sample in a study of beta chain features in type 1 diabetes. As every portion of the isolated RNA was reverse transcribed, the sequencing read expressed TCRB transcripts. Only in-frame clones appear in the TCRdb table, and some are missing; sequencing was by immunoSEQ multiplex PCR. The sample holds 50,000 or so clones, 35% to 50% seen once. General study points: A moderate, significant TCRB CDR3 shortening appeared in type 1 diabetes across four CD4+ subsets.

Their recognized antigens are unknown. Sequencing input: Tregs from blood. These receptors were obtained from a young man with type 1 diabetes.

V usage is TRBV9 and J usage is TRBJ2-1, with 8 bases lining up with TRBD2. This CDR3 spans 15 amino acids. The V gene's germline CDR1 is SGDLS and CDR2 YYNGEE. Germline trimming cut 6 bases from V and 2 bases from J; bases unmatched to any gene: 7. This chain's CDR3 is CASTTLAETYNEQFF. The CDR3 DNA reads TGTGCCAGCACCACACTAGCGGAGACCTACAATGAGCAGTTCTTC.

The rearrangement joins TRBV18 to TRBJ2-7; 7 nucleotides line up with TRBD1. V shed 5 bases and J 4 bases; nucleotides not matched to a gene: 8. Germline-derived CDR1 and CDR2 are KGHSH and LQKENI. The CDR3 is 14 residues long. CDR3 protein: CASSTRTGWYEQYF. The CDR3 region has the DNA TGTGCCAGCTCAACCCGGACAGGTTGGTACGAGCAGTACTTC.

The rearrangement links TRBV10-3 to TRBJ2-3; 8 nucleotides agree with TRBD2. After removal of 9 bases from V and 2 bases from J, the junction contained 4 bases not matched to a gene. Germline assignment: CDR1 ENHRY and CDR2 SYGVKD. This CDR3 has 13 amino acids. The CDR3 DNA reads TGTGCCATAGAAGCGGGAGACACAGATACGCAGTATTTT. Protein sequence: CAIEAGDTDTQYF.

This clone turned up a few times. The V call is TRBV7-2, the J call TRBJ2-7; D is possibly TRBD2 (6 bases). The CDR3 spans 14 residues. Germline V CDR1 and CDR2: SGHTA, FQGNSA. With 0 bases removed from V and 4 bases from J, the gap between germline ends came to 10 bases. CDR3 in DNA: TGTGCCAGCAGCTTAGCGGGAGGTCGGTACGAGCAGTACTTC. The encoded protein is CASSLAGGRYEQYF.

The genes are TRBV14 and TRBJ2-5, with D uncertain. Germline CDR1 is SGHDN and CDR2 is FVKESK. Trimming stripped 1 base from V and 8 bases from J, with 5 bases between. This CDR3 comprises 11 residues. The CDR3 region is CASSQGYTQYF. CDR3 sequence (DNA): TGTGCCAGCAGCCAAGGCTATACCCAGTACTTC.

In DNA, the CDR3 is TGCGCCAGTCGCGCTAGTTCGAACACTGAAGCTTTCTTT. Protein sequence: CASRASSNTEAFF. The J gene is TRBJ1-1, the V gene TRBV5-1; D remains ambiguous. Trimming pared 8 bases from V and 1 base from J, leaving 12 bases between. There are 13 residues in the CDR3. Germline V CDR1 and CDR2: SGHRS, YFSETQ.

This clone showed up just once. The chain couples TRBV28 to TRBJ2-7; 13 positions match TRBD2. CDR3 length equals 14 residues. Germline V gives CDR1 MDHEN, CDR2 SYDVKM. With V trimmed by 11 bases and J by 3 bases, 7 bases remained unmatched. CDR3 amino acids: CAGILAGGGYEQYF. The CDR3 bases are TGTGCCGGCATACTAGCGGGAGGGGGCTACGAGCAGTACTTC.

The chain combines TRBV19 with TRBJ2-3; a weak D match, TRBD2 (5 bases). This CDR3 region has 15 residues. Germline CDR1 LNHDA, CDR2 SQIVND (reference sequence). V lost 8 bases, J lost 5 bases, and 20 bases lay in between. DNA for the CDR3: TGTGCCAGTGGGGATCGGGGATGGAGCGTAGATACGCAGTATTTT. Translating it yields CASGDRGWSVDTQYF. The full variable domain, in which reference TRBV19 and TRBJ2-3 provide the parts outside the CDR3, is DGGITQSPKYLFRKEGQNVTLSCEQNLNHDAMYWYRQDPGQGLRLIYYSQIVNDFQKGDIAEGYSVSREKKESFPLTVTSAQKNPTAFYLCASGDRGWSVDTQYFGPGTRLTVL.

The chain links TRBV4-2 to TRBJ2-1; a weak D match, TRBD2 (6 bases). Germline V gene sequence: CDR1 LGHNA, CDR2 YNFKEQ. V was clipped by 2 bases and J by 10 bases, with 15 bases between them. The CDR3 is made up of 14 amino acids. CDR3 sequence (DNA): TGTGCCAGCAGCCAAAACTCGGGAGTAGGAGAGCAGTTCTTC. This translates into CASSQNSGVGEQFF.

This chain connects TRBV4-3 to TRBJ2-7, with 8 bases aligning to TRBD1. With 2 bases clipped from V and 2 bases from J, the junction kept 2 bases outside the gene matches. Looked up from germline, CDR1 is LGHNA and CDR2 is YSLEER. The CDR3 loop spans 14 amino acids. CDR3 loop: CASSQQQGAYEQYF. The CDR3 nucleotides read TGCGCCAGCAGCCAACAACAGGGGGCCTACGAGCAGTACTTC.

A single count supports this clone. This sequence joins TRBV9 and TRBJ2-3; D call uncertain. This CDR3 spans 15 amino acids. Trimming left V 0 bases short and J 0 bases short, with 8 bases between. Germline-derived CDR1 and CDR2 are SGDLS and YYNGEE. CDR3 sequence reads: CASSVVALSTDTQYF. The CDR3 coding sequence is TGTGCCAGCAGCGTAGTCGCACTAAGCACAGATACGCAGTATTTT.

The V and J genes are TRBV29-1 and TRBJ1-2; TRBD1 is a possible D gene (6 bases). Trimming cost V 6 bases and J 2 bases, with 16 bases left between them. Germline loops: CDR1 SQVTM, CDR2 ANQGSEA. The CDR3 runs to 14 residues. The CDR3 region is CSVEAQGVNYGYTF. The CDR3, as DNA: TGCAGCGTAGAGGCACAGGGAGTCAACTATGGCTACACCTTC.